This TCR beta chain was captured in a study of breast tumors, draining lymph nodes, adjacent tissues. This clonotype has ten or more counts. Breast cancer patients provided tissue from their axillary draining lymph nodes. Via MiXCR, TCRdb re-called the multiplex PCR reads, giving one row per CDR3 protein. The table has approximately 210,000 distinct CDR3 sequences, 30% to 35% seen once. Germline CDR1 and CDR2: SGHRS and YFSETQ. CDR3 size: 13 residues. V shed 9 bases and J shed 5 bases, with 14 bases lying between them. Sequencing input: axillary lymph node tissue. This receptor was identified in a female donor with breast cancer. Some clones in this sample may be carry-over from other donors' samples. This chain uses TRBV5-1 with TRBJ2-2; D ambiguous. The CDR3 sequence: CATNSLVTGELFF. The CDR3 bases are TGCGCCACCAACAGCTTAGTAACCGGGGAGCTGTTTTTT.